These 17 T cell receptor beta chains were sequenced from one sample in a study of cytomegalovirus exposure and HLA in healthy donors. Libraries were prepared by immunoSEQ multiplex PCR; TCRdb keeps only in-frame clonotypes and omits some of them. The sample gives over 100,000 clones, roughly 90% of which show up once; about 6.3% is in the top ten. The source material was PBMCs. Source of these receptors: a woman in her late teens or twenties in good health and CMV-seropositive.

The chain couples TRBV4-2 to TRBJ2-4; the D gene is possibly TRBD2 (6 bases). This CDR3 has 17 amino acids. Germline CDR1 and CDR2: LGHNA and YNFKEQ. Trimming removed 0 bases from V and 2 bases from J, with 14 bases in between. The CDR3 here is CASSQDRAGPSKNIQYF. The DNA of the CDR3 is TGTGCCAGCAGCCAAGACCGGGCGGGGCCGTCCAAAAACATTCAGTACTTC.

The chain links TRBV19 to TRBJ1-2; D is undetermined. The CDR3 sequence is 15 residues long. V lost 4 bases and J 2 bases, leaving 14 bases between the germline ends. Germline V gives CDR1 LNHDA, CDR2 SQIVND (reference sequence). The CDR3 bases are TGTGCCAGTAGTACGGTCGGCAGGTCGAACTATGGCTACACCTTC. This sequence encodes CASSTVGRSNYGYTF.

The chain carries TRBV5-1 and TRBJ2-7, with D possibly being TRBD1 (5 bases). Deletions cut 1 base from V and 2 bases from J, with 10 bases between. Looked up from germline, CDR1 is SGHRS and CDR2 is YFSETQ. The CDR3 consists of 14 residues. This CDR3 reads CASSLRGLAYEQYF. Written as DNA, the CDR3 is TGCGCCAGCAGCTTGAGGGGTCTGGCCTACGAGCAGTACTTC.

Only a few counts were recorded for this clone. This chain uses TRBV5-1 with TRBJ2-7; D might be TRBD1 (6 bases). CDR1 is SGHRS, CDR2 YFSETQ, per germline. Trimming stripped 0 bases from V and 12 bases from J, with 22 bases between. The CDR3 spans 15 residues. CDR3 DNA: TGCGCCAGCAGCTTGGATGGTACGGCAGGGGCTCGCCTGTACTTC. This codes for CASSLDGTAGARLYF. Looking up the rest from reference TRBV5-1 and TRBJ2-7 gives the full variable domain: KAGVTQTPRYLIKTRGQQVTLSCSPISGHRSVSWYQQTPGQGLQFLFEYFSETQRNKGNFPGRFSGRQFSNSRSEMNVSTLELGDSALYLCASSLDGTAGARLYFGPGTRLTVT.

The chain employs TRBV5-6 and TRBJ1-1; D is undetermined. Germline V CDR1 and CDR2: SGHDT, YYEEEE. Trimming removed 4 bases from V and 5 bases from J, with 9 bases in between. The CDR3 runs to 12 residues. For the CDR3, the DNA is TGTGCCAGCAGCCACCTAAATACTGAAGCTTTCTTT. It is translated as CASSHLNTEAFF.

In this sample, this clone turned up a few times. The chain couples TRBV11-2 to TRBJ2-7; D possibly corresponds to TRBD2 (7 bases). The CDR3 has 16 residues. Looked up from germline, CDR1 is SGHAT and CDR2 is FQNNGV. Deletions cut 4 bases from V and 3 bases from J, with 19 bases between. Here the CDR3 reads CASSSRGGGSLYEQYF. CDR3 nucleotides: TGTGCCAGCAGCTCCCGGGGAGGGGGGTCACTCTACGAGCAGTACTTC.

The CDR3 DNA sequence: TGTGCCAGCAGCCCAGGCAGACAGGGGATAGGAACAGATACGCAGTATTTT. It yields the protein CASSPGRQGIGTDTQYF. V usage is TRBV7-9 and J usage is TRBJ2-3; 8 bases match TRBD1. The length of the CDR3 is 17 residues. After removal of 5 bases from V and 3 bases from J, the junction contained 13 bases not matched to a gene. Germline CDR1 reads SEHNR; CDR2 reads FQNEAQ (reference sequence).

V usage is TRBV9 and J usage is TRBJ1-2, with 8 bases aligning to TRBD1. Trimming cost V 4 bases and J 1 base; bases outside gene matches: 3. CDR1 is SGDLS and CDR2 is YYNGEE in the germline V gene. The CDR3 consists of 14 residues. As DNA, the CDR3 is TGTGCCAGCAGCCGGGGGACAGGTAACTATGGCTACACCTTC. Its protein product is CASSRGTGNYGYTF. Full variable domain (missing parts from reference TRBV9 and TRBJ1-2): DSGVTQTPKHLITATGQRVTLRCSPRSGDLSVYWYQQSLDQGLQFLIQYYNGEERAKGNILERFSAQQFPDLHSELNLSSLELGDSALYFCASSRGTGNYGYTFGSGTRLTVV.

This clone has more than one count but fewer than ten. V usage is TRBV6-1 and J usage is TRBJ2-1, with TRBD2 matching over 9 bases. The germline gives CDR1 MNHNS, CDR2 SASEGT. The CDR3 consists of 18 residues. V lost 4 bases and J lost 0; bases outside the gene matches: 10. The CDR3 DNA follows: TGTGCCAGCAGTGGAAGCGGGCTAGCGGGGTCCTCCTACAATGAGCAGTTCTTC. Residues: CASSGSGLAGSSYNEQFF.

In this sample, this clone turned up once. This chain connects TRBV29-1 to TRBJ1-1, with 9 bases fitting TRBD1. Germline loops: CDR1 SQVTM, CDR2 ANQGSEA. This CDR3 region has 13 residues. The trim removed 4 bases at V and 4 bases at J, leaving 4 bases unmatched. DNA for the CDR3: TGCAGCGTTGTATGGGACAGGGTCACTGAAGCTTTCTTT. Its translation is CSVVWDRVTEAFF.

This clone appeared a single time. The CDR3 bases are TGTGCCAGCAGCCCCCTACAGGGTGGGTACACTGAAGCTTTCTTT. Its protein product is CASSPLQGGYTEAFF. The chain joins TRBV6-6 to TRBJ1-1; D perhaps matches TRBD1 (6 bases). Trimming took 6 bases from V and 3 from J, leaving 17 bases between them. This CDR3 spans 15 amino acids. Germline V lookup: CDR1 MNHNY, CDR2 SVGAGI (reference sequence).

The chain uses TRBV18 and TRBJ2-7, with a tentative D call TRBD1 (6 bases). CDR3 length equals 15 residues. The V and J ends lost 6 bases and 0 bases respectively, with 15 bases between them. Germline loops: CDR1 KGHSH, CDR2 LQKENI. For the CDR3, the DNA is TGTGCCAGCTCTCTGTCACAGGGCGCCTCCTACGAGCAGTACTTC. Its protein product is CASSLSQGASYEQYF. Drawing the rest from reference TRBV18 and TRBJ2-7, the complete variable domain is NAGVMQNPRHLVRRRGQEARLRCSPMKGHSHVYWYRQLPEEGLKFMVYLQKENIIDESGMPKERFSAEFPKEGPSILRIQQVVRGDSAAYFCASSLSQGASYEQYFGPGTRLTVT.

The rearrangement links TRBV7-9 to TRBJ2-1, with 8 nucleotides matching TRBD2. V gave up 1 base and J gave up 9 bases; unmatched junction bases: 14. CDR3 length equals 17 residues. Germline V gives CDR1 SEHNR, CDR2 FQNEAQ (reference sequence). The CDR3 loop is CASSLEVGAGTSGEQFF. CDR3 in DNA: TGTGCCAGCAGCTTAGAGGTGGGTGCTGGGACTAGTGGTGAGCAGTTCTTC.

The chain couples TRBV5-4 to TRBJ2-2, with D maybe TRBD1 (5 bases). Germline V gene sequence: CDR1 SGHNT, CDR2 YYREEE (reference sequence). Trimming took off 4 bases at V and 6 bases at J, with 13 bases between the two ends. The CDR3 consists of 14 residues. CDR3 loop: CASSPDTRAGELFF. The CDR3 bases are TGTGCCAGCAGCCCGGACACCAGGGCCGGGGAGCTGTTTTTT.

The genes are TRBV5-1 and TRBJ2-1, with TRBD2 matching over 8 bases. In germline, CDR1 is SGHRS, CDR2 YFSETQ. This CDR3 is 15 amino acids long. V was pared by 5 bases and J by 8 bases, with 12 bases of the junction left unmatched. As DNA, the CDR3 is TGCGCCAGCAGTTTAGCGGGGAGTCACTCCTATGAGCAGTTCTTC. Residues: CASSLAGSHSYEQFF.

DNA for the CDR3: TGTGCCAGCAGTTACCTCAAAGGGGGGGGCTATGGCTACACCTTC. Translated, it gives CASSYLKGGGYGYTF. The chain combines TRBV6-6 with TRBJ1-2; D perhaps matches TRBD1 (6 bases). Looked up from germline, CDR1 is MNHNY and CDR2 is SVGAGI (reference sequence). The CDR3 extends over 15 amino acids. Trimming removed 2 bases at V and 4 bases at J, with 14 bases between.

The rearrangement uses TRBV4-1 and TRBJ2-5; 7 bases are shared with TRBD2. CDR1 is MGHRA and CDR2 is YSYEKL in the germline V gene. V shed 3 bases, J shed 1 base, and the junction held 20 bases outside the gene matches. This CDR3 is 20 amino acids long. This CDR3 reads CASSHNSHPGGATLQETQYF. DNA for the CDR3: TGCGCCAGCAGCCACAATTCCCATCCGGGGGGAGCTACCCTCCAAGAGACCCAGTACTTC.